The T cell receptor beta chain described here comes from a study of CD8+ T cells in alopecia areata. Study-level information: Tofacitinib administration to treated patients was oral, at 5 to 10 mg twice daily. Among treated patients, severity was scored by affected scalp area percentage. General study points: Sequences from scalp samples also cover resident alphabeta T cells of normal skin.

Extracted RNA was reverse transcribed, and the resulting cDNA served as sequencing template. The method was immunoSEQ multiplex PCR; TCRdb's version includes in-frame clones alone and lacks a portion of them. The sample records roughly 190,000 clones, roughly 60% being singletons. For this clone: Its cognate antigen is unknown. Other DNA variants within this sample encode the same CDR3.

Germline assignment: CDR1 GTSNPN and CDR2 SVGIG (reference sequence). The CDR3 has 13 residues. Trimming took off 2 bases at V and 0 bases at J, with 7 bases between the two ends. Treatment specified: oral pan-JAK inhibitor, 5-10 mg twice daily. Lesional scalp punch biopsies and peripheral blood were collected from alopecia areata patients. The source is a human donor with alopecia areata. Sequenced here: CD4+ T cells sorted from blood, sampled at week 24, from a patient treated with tofacitinib. The chain joins TRBV30 to TRBJ1-1; TRBD1 is a possible D gene (5 bases). The CDR3 region has the DNA TGTGCCTGGAGTCAGGGCTTGAACACTGAAGCTTTCTTT. Its protein product is CAWSQGLNTEAFF. Full variable domain (rest looked up from reference TRBV30 and TRBJ1-1): SQTIHQWPATLVQPVGSPLSLECTVEGTSNPNLYWYRQAAGRGLQLLFYSVGIGQISSEVPQNLSASRPQDRQFILSSKKLLLSDSGFYLCAWSQGLNTEAFFGQGTRLTVV.